The sequence of this T cell receptor beta chain was determined in a study of metastatic and nonmetastatic thyroid tumors. This clone came up many times. V was trimmed by 1 base and J by 0 bases, leaving 4 bases between them. Per germline, CDR1 SGHAT and CDR2 FQDESV (reference sequence). CDR3 length: 13 amino acids. All patients were treatment-naive before thyroid surgery. MiXCR was used by TCRdb to re-call the PCR reads. The table lists 29,000 or so clones, 4% to 5% of them singletons. The rearrangement uses TRBV11-1 and TRBJ2-7; D call uncertain. Sequencing used blood. The TCR sequence derives from a female donor with papillary thyroid cancer or a benign thyroid nodule (not recorded which). Some clones in this sample may be carry-over from other donors' samples. For the CDR3, the DNA is TGTGCCAGCAGCTTAGACGGCTCCTACGAGCAGTACTTC. Amino acid sequence: CASSLDGSYEQYF.